This entry is about one T cell receptor beta chain. The target antigen is unknown. The V end was cut by 6 bases, the J end by 0 bases, with 6 bases between. The CDR3 runs to 13 residues. CDR1 and CDR2 (germline): SGHAT, FQNNGV. Sorted-subset replicate PCR reactions were performed with around 200 ng DNA, corresponding to roughly 30,000 T cell genomes. TCRdb's copy holds only in-frame clones and misses some; the assay was immunoSEQ multiplex PCR. Here the sample spans some 500,000 clones, 95% to 97% being singletons. The entry originates in a study of shared clonotypes between healthy human individuals. Study-wide context: A couple of women and a few men aged 18 to 49 served as donors. Findings and limits, study-wide: Several donors showed sharing of approximately 5% of naive CD4 clonotypes. Despite large depth, sorted-subset datasets appeared incompletely sequenced.

The rearrangement joins TRBV11-2 to TRBJ1-5; D is uncertain. The receptor's source is a woman in her 30s in good health. Sequencing was performed on naive CD4+ T cells sorted from blood. Specified subset: CD45RA+ positively selected. The CDR3 DNA reads TGTGCCAGCAGTTTCAATAGCAATCAGCCCCAGCATTTT. It encodes CASSFNSNQPQHF.